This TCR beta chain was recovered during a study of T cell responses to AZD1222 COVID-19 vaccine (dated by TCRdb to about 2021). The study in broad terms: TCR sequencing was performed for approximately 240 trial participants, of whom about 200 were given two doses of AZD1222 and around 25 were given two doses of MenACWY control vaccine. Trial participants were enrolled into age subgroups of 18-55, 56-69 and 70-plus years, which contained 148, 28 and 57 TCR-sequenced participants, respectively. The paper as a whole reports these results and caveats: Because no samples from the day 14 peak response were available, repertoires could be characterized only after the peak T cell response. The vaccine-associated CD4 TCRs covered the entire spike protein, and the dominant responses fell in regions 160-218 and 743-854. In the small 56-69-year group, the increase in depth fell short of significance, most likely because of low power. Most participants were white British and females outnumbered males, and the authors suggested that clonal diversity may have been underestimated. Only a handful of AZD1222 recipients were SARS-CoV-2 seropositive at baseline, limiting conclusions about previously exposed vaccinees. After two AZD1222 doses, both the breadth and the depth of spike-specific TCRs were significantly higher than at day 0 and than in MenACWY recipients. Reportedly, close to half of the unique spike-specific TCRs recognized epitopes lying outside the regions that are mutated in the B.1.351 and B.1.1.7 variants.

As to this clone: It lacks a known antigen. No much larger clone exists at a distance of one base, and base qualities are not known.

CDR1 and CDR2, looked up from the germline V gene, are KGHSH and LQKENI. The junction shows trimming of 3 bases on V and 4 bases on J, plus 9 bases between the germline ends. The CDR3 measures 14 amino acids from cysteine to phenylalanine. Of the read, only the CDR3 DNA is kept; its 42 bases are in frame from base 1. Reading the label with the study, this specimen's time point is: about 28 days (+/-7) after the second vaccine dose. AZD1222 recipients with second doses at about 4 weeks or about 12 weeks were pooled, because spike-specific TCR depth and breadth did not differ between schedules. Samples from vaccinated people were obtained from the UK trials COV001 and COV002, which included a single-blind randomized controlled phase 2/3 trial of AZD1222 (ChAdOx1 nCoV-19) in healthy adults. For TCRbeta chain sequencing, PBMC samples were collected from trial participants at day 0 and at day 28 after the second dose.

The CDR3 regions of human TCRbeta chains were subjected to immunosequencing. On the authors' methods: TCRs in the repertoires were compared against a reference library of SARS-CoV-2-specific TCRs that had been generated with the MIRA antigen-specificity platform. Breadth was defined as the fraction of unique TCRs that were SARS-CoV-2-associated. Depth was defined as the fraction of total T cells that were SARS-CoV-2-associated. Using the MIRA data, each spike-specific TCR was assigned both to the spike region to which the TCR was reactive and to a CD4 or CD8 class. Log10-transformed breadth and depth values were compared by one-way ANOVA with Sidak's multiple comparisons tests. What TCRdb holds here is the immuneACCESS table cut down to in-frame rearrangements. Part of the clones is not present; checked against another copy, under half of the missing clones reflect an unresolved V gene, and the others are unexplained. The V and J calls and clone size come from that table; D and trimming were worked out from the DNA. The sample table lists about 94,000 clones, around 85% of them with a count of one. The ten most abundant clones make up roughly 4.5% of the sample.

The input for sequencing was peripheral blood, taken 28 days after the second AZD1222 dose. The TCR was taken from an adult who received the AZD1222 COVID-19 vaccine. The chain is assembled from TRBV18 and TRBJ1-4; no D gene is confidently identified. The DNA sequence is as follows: TGTGCCAGCTCACCGAAGGGAAGTAATGAAAAACTGTTTTTT. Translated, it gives CASSPKGSNEKLFF. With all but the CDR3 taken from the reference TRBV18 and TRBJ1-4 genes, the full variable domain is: NAGVMQNPRHLVRRRGQEARLRCSPMKGHSHVYWYRQLPEEGLKFMVYLQKENIIDESGMPKERFSAEFPKEGPSILRIQQVVRGDSAAYFCASSPKGSNEKLFFGSGTQLSVL.